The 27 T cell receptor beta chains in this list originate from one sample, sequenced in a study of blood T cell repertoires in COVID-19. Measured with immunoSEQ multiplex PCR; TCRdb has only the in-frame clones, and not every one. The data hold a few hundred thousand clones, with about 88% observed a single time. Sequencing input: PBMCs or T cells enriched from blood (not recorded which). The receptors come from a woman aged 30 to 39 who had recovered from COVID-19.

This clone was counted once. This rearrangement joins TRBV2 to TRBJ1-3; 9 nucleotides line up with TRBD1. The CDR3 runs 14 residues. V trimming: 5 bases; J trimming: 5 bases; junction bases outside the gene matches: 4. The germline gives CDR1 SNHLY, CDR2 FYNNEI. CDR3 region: CASSYGQGRNTIYF. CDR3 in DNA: TGTGCCAGCAGTTACGGACAGGGGCGAAACACCATATATTTT. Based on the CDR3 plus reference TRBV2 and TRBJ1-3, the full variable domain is EPEVTQTPSHQVTQMGQEVILRCVPISNHLYFYWYRQILGQKVEFLVSFYNNEISEKSEIFDDQFSVERPDGSNFTLKIRSTKLEDSAMYFCASSYGQGRNTIYFGEGSWLTVV.

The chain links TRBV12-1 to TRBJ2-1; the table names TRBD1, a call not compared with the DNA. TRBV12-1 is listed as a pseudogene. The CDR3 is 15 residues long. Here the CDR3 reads CASSAPGVSYNEQFF. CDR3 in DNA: TGTGCCAGCAGCGCACCAGGGGTTTCCTACAATGAGCAGTTCTTC.

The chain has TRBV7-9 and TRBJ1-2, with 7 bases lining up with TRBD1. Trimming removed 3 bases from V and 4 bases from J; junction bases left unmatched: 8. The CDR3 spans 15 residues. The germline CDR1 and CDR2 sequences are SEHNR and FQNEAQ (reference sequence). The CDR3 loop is CASSFPQGGVYGYTF. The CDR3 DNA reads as TGTGCCAGCAGCTTTCCCCAGGGGGGTGTCTATGGCTACACCTTC. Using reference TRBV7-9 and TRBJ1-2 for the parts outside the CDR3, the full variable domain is DTGVSQNPRHKITKRGQNVTFRCDPISEHNRLYWYRQTLGQGPEFLTYFQNEAQLEKSRLLSDRFSAERPKGSFSTLEIQRTEQGDSAMYLCASSFPQGGVYGYTFGSGTRLTVV.

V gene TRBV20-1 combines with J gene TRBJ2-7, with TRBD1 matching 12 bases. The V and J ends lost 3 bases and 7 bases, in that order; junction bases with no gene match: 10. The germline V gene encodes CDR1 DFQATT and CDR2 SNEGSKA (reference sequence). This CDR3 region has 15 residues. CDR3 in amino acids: CSASPGTGGAYEQYF. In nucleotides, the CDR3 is TGCAGTGCTAGTCCTGGGACAGGGGGCGCGTATGAGCAGTACTTC.

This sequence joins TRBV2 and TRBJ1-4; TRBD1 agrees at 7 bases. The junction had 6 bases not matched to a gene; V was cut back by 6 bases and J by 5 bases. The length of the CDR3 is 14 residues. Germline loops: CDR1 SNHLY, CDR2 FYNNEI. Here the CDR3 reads CASRAGTENEKLFF. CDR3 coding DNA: TGTGCCAGCAGGGCCGGGACAGAAAATGAAAAACTGTTTTTT.

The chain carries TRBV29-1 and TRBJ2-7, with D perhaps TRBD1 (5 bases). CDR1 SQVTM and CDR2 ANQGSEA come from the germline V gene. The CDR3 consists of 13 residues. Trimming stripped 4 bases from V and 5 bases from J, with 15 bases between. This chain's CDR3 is CSVVRSGKNEQYF. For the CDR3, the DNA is TGCAGCGTTGTAAGGTCAGGGAAAAACGAGCAGTACTTC.

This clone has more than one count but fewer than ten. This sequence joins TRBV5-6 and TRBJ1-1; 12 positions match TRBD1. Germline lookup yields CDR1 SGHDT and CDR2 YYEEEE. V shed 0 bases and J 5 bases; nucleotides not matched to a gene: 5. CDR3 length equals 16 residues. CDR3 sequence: CASSLAGTGGFTEAFF. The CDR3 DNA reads TGTGCCAGCAGCTTGGCCGGGACAGGGGGCTTTACTGAAGCTTTCTTT.

CDR3 in DNA: TGTGCCATCAGTGAGTCAGCGGGAGGGAGCTCCTACGAGCAGTACTTC. This codes for CAISESAGGSSYEQYF. The rearrangement joins TRBV10-3 to TRBJ2-7; 10 positions agree with TRBD2. The CDR3 sequence is 16 residues long. Looked up from germline, CDR1 is ENHRY and CDR2 is SYGVKD. V shed 0 bases and J 0 bases; nucleotides not matched to a gene: 2.

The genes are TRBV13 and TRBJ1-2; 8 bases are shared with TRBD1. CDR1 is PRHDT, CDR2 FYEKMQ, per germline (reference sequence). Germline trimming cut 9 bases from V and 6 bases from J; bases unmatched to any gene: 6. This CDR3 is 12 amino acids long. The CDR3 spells CASKTGDDGYTF. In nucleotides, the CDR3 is TGTGCCAGTAAGACAGGGGACGATGGCTACACCTTC. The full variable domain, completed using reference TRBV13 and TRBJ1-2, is AAGVIQSPRHLIKEKRETATLKCYPIPRHDTVYWYQQGPGQDPQFLISFYEKMQSDKGSIPDRFSAQQFSDYHSELNMSSLELGDSALYFCASKTGDDGYTFGSGTRLTVV.

CDR3 sequence (DNA): TGCGCCAGCAACCCGGGACAGGGGTTAGGTGAGCAGTTCTTC. Amino acids: CASNPGQGLGEQFF. The chain links TRBV5-1 to TRBJ2-1, with 10 bases that match TRBD1. The J segment lost 9 bases and the V segment lost 6 bases, leaving 9 bases of the junction unmatched. The CDR3 is made up of 14 amino acids. The germline CDR1 and CDR2 sequences are SGHRS and YFSETQ. Full variable domain (remainder filled in from reference TRBV5-1 and TRBJ2-1): KAGVTQTPRYLIKTRGQQVTLSCSPISGHRSVSWYQQTPGQGLQFLFEYFSETQRNKGNFPGRFSGRQFSNSRSEMNVSTLELGDSALYLCASNPGQGLGEQFFGPGTRLTVL.

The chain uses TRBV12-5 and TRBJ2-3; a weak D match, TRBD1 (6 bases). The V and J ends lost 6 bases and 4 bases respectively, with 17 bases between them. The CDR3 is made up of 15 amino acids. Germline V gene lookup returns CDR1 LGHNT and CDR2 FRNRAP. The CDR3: CASGLGLTGPDTQYF. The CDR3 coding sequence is TGTGCTAGTGGCCTGGGCCTTACAGGGCCAGATACGCAGTATTTT.

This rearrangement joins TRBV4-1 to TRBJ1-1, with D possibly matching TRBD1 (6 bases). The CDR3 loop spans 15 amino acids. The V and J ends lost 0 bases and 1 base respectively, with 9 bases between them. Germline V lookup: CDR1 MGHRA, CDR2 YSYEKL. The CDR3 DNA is TGCGCCAGCAGCCAAGAACGGACAGAGAACACTGAAGCTTTCTTT. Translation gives CASSQERTENTEAFF.

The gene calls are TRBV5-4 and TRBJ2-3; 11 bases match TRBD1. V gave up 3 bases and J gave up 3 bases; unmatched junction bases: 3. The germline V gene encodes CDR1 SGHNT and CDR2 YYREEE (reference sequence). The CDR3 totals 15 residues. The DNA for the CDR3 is TGTGCCAGCAGCTCGGACAGGGGGCGGACAGATACGCAGTATTTT. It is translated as CASSSDRGRTDTQYF.

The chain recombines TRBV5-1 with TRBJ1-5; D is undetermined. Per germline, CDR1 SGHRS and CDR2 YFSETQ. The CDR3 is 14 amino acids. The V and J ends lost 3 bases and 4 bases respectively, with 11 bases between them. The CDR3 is CASSYEGGNQPQHF. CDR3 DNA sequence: TGCGCCAGCAGCTACGAGGGAGGGAATCAGCCCCAGCATTTT.

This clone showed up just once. CDR3 nucleotides: TGTGCCAGCAGCCTGGGGACAGGGGGCACAGATACGCAGTATTTT. The encoded protein is CASSLGTGGTDTQYF. This rearrangement joins TRBV9 to TRBJ2-3, with TRBD1 matching over 10 bases. This CDR3 has 15 residues. The V gene's germline CDR1 is SGDLS and CDR2 YYNGEE. V dropped 4 bases and J dropped 1; count of bases not matched to a gene: 3.

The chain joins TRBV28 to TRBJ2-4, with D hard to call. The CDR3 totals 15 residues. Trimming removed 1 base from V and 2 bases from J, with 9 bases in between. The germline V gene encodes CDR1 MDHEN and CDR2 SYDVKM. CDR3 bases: TGTGCCAGCAGTTTATTTCCGGAGCCCAAAAACATTCAGTACTTC. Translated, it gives CASSLFPEPKNIQYF.

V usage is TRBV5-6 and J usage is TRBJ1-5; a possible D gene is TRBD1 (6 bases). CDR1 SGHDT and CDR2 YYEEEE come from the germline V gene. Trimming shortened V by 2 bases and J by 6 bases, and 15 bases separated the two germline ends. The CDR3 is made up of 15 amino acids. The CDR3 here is CASSFRTGRVQPQHF. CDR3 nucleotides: TGTGCCAGCAGCTTCCGTACAGGGCGGGTTCAGCCCCAGCATTTT.

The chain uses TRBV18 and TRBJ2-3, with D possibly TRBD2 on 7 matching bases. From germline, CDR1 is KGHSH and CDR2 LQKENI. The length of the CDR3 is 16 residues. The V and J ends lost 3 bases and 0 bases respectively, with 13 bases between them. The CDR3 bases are TGTGCCAGCTCACCGGCGGGGGCCTCTAGCACAGATACGCAGTATTTT. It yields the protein CASSPAGASSTDTQYF.

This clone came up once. CDR3 sequence (DNA): TGTGCCAGCAGCTTTAGCGGGAGTAGGGAGAGCACAGATACGCAGTATTTT. Translating it yields CASSFSGSRESTDTQYF. V gene TRBV11-3 combines with J gene TRBJ2-3; TRBD2 agrees at 9 bases. J was trimmed by 0 bases and V by 3 bases; bases with no gene match: 7. The germline V gene has CDR1 SGHNT and CDR2 YENEEA. CDR3 size: 17 residues.

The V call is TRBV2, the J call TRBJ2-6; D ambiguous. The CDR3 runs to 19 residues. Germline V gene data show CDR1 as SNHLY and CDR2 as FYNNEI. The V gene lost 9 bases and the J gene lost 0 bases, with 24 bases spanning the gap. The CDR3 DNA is TGTGCCAGTCGAGACCGCGTAGCATTCGGTCTCTCTGGGGCCAACGTCCTGACTTTC. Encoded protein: CASRDRVAFGLSGANVLTF.

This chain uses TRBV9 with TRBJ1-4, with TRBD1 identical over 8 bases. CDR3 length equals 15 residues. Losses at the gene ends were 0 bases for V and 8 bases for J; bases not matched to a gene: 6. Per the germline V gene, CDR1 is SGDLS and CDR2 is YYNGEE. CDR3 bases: TGTGCCAGCAGCGTAGCTGGGACAGGAGGGGAAAAACTGTTTTTT. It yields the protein CASSVAGTGGEKLFF.

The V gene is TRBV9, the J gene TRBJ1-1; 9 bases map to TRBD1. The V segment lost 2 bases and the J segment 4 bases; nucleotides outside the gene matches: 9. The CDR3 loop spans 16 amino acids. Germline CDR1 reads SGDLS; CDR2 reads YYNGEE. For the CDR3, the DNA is TGTGCCAGCAGCGTCCTACTTGGACAGGGGAGCACTGAAGCTTTCTTT. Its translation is CASSVLLGQGSTEAFF.

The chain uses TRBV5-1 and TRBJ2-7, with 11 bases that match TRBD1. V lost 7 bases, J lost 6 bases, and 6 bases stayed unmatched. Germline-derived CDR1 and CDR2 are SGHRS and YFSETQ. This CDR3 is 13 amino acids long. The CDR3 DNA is TGCGCCAGCCGAGACGGGACAGGGGGCGAGCAGTACTTC. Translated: CASRDGTGGEQYF.

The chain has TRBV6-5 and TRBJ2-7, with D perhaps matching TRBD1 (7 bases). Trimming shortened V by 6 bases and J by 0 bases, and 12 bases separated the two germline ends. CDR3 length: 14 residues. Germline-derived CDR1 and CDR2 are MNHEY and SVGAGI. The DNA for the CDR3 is TGTGCCAGCAGGCGGGACAGAAACTCCTACGAGCAGTACTTC. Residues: CASRRDRNSYEQYF.

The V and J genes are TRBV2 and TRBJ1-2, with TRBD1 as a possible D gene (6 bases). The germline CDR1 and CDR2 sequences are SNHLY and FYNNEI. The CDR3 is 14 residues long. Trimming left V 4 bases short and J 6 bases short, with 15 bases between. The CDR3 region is CASSGVAGAHGYTF. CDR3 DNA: TGTGCCAGCAGTGGTGTAGCAGGGGCGCATGGCTACACCTTC.

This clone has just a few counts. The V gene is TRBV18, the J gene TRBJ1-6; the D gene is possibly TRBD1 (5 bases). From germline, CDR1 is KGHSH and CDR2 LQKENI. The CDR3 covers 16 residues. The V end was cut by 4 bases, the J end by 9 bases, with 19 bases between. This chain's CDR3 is CASSLPPGTGSSPLHF. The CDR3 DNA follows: TGTGCCAGCTCACTTCCCCCCGGGACTGGAAGTTCACCCCTCCACTTT.

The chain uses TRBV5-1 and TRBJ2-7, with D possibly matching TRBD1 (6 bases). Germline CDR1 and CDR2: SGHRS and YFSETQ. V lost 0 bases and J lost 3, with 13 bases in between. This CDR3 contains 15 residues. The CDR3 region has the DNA TGCGCCAGCAGCTTGGAGCAGGGGAGATTCTACGAGCAGTACTTC. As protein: CASSLEQGRFYEQYF.